Shown below are 13 T cell receptor beta chains from a single sample sequenced in a study of cytomegalovirus exposure and HLA in healthy donors. Vbeta (60) and Jbeta (13) primers were used in the PCR. Some clones are missing from TCRdb's copy, which holds only in-frame ones; the method was immunoSEQ multiplex PCR. The clone table shows about 49,000 clones, with the ten largest holding over 10%. The sample comprised PBMCs. The source is a man between 18 and 35 years old in good health and CMV-seropositive.

The rearrangement uses TRBV10-2 and TRBJ2-3, with 9 bases matching TRBD1. Germline loops: CDR1 WSHSY, CDR2 SAAADI. V shed 7 bases and J 2 bases; nucleotides not matched to a gene: 13. The CDR3 consists of 17 residues. The CDR3 reads CASTVNPRDRVTDTQYF. The CDR3 DNA reads as TGCGCCAGCACCGTAAACCCCCGGGACAGGGTCACAGATACGCAGTATTTT.

The chain joins TRBV5-3 to TRBJ1-2; the D gene is possibly TRBD1 (6 bases). TRBV5-3 is given ORF status, its function remaining uncertain. The CDR3 is made up of 16 amino acids. The V gene lost 4 bases and the J gene lost 0 bases, with 16 bases spanning the gap. CDR3 in amino acids: CARSIEYRVTNYGYTF. CDR3 in DNA: TGTGCCAGAAGCATCGAATACAGGGTTACTAACTATGGCTACACCTTC.

This rearrangement joins TRBV15 to TRBJ2-4; 9 nucleotides agree with TRBD1. Germline V gene sequence: CDR1 LNHNV, CDR2 YYDKDF (reference sequence). The ends lost 4 bases at V and 7 bases at J; junction bases unmatched: 8. The CDR3 extends over 15 amino acids. The CDR3 bases are TGTGCCACCAGCAATTACCCGGGACAGGGCAACATTCAGTACTTC. It translates to CATSNYPGQGNIQYF.

This chain joins TRBV14 and TRBJ1-2, with D uncertain. The germline CDR1 and CDR2 sequences are SGHDN and FVKESK. The CDR3 contains 16 residues. The V gene lost 0 bases and the J gene lost 2 bases, with 13 bases spanning the gap. CDR3 in DNA: TGTGCCAGCAGCCAAGATGTGATGGGCAGCAACTATGGCTACACCTTC. It codes for CASSQDVMGSNYGYTF.

The chain has TRBV6-5 and TRBJ1-3; D gene ambiguous. V was cut by 5 bases and J by 0 bases, with 8 bases left in between. This CDR3 comprises 14 residues. Germline-derived CDR1 and CDR2 are MNHEY and SVGAGI. Written as DNA, the CDR3 is TGTGCCAGCAGTCGTCCCTCCTCTGGAAACACCATATATTTT. This sequence encodes CASSRPSSGNTIYF.

V usage is TRBV9 and J usage is TRBJ1-2; D possibly corresponds to TRBD1 (5 bases). Germline V gene data show CDR1 as SGDLS and CDR2 as YYNGEE. V was cut by 2 bases and J by 4 bases, with 6 bases left in between. This CDR3 region has 12 residues. The CDR3, as DNA: TGTGCCAGCAGCGTTGACAGCTATGGCTACACCTTC. It is translated as CASSVDSYGYTF.

This sequence joins TRBV2 and TRBJ2-7, with D tentatively TRBD2 (5 bases). Trimming left V 3 bases short and J 12 bases short, with 18 bases between. The CDR3 contains 13 residues. In germline, CDR1 is SNHLY, CDR2 FYNNEI. The CDR3 DNA reads TGTGCCAGCAGTGAGCAGCGGCAGGTACTAGTGTACTTC. This sequence encodes CASSEQRQVLVYF. Variable domain in full (rest from reference TRBV2 and TRBJ2-7): EPEVTQTPSHQVTQMGQEVILRCVPISNHLYFYWYRQILGQKVEFLVSFYNNEISEKSEIFDDQFSVERPDGSNFTLKIRSTKLEDSAMYFCASSEQRQVLVYFGPGTRLTVT.

The gene calls are TRBV15 and TRBJ2-2; D might be TRBD1 (5 bases). CDR3 length: 14 amino acids. The germline V and J ends were trimmed by 1 base and 6 bases, with 9 bases remaining between them. Germline V gene sequence: CDR1 LNHNV, CDR2 YYDKDF (reference sequence). The CDR3 sequence is CATSRVQGSGELFF. CDR3 nucleotide sequence: TGTGCCACCAGCAGAGTCCAGGGTTCCGGGGAGCTGTTTTTT.

The CDR3 spells CASSVGLSRSNQPQHF. As DNA, the CDR3 is TGTGCCAGCAGCGTAGGCCTGTCGCGGAGCAATCAGCCCCAGCATTTT. The chain joins TRBV9 to TRBJ1-5; D unresolved. The ends were cut back, 0 bases at V and 1 base at J, with 11 bases in the middle. The CDR3 consists of 16 residues. The V gene's germline CDR1 is SGDLS and CDR2 YYNGEE.

This chain links TRBV6-5 with TRBJ1-2; 9 positions agree with TRBD1. The CDR3 has 15 residues. Losses at the gene ends were 2 bases for V and 6 bases for J; bases not matched to a gene: 7. Germline CDR1 and CDR2: MNHEY and SVGAGI. CDR3 in DNA: TGTGCCAGCAGTTACCCCCATGGGACAGGGCATGGCTACACCTTC. Its translation is CASSYPHGTGHGYTF.

The J gene is TRBJ1-1, the V gene TRBV5-1; 8 bases map to TRBD1. The CDR3 is 16 residues long. Germline loops: CDR1 SGHRS, CDR2 YFSETQ. Losses at the gene ends were 4 bases for V and 1 base for J; bases not matched to a gene: 9. The CDR3 region is CASSEGQGVANTEAFF. CDR3 nucleotide sequence: TGCGCCAGCAGCGAAGGACAGGGTGTAGCGAACACTGAAGCTTTCTTT.

The genes are TRBV7-7 and TRBJ2-5; a possible D gene is TRBD2 (6 bases). The end of the DNA aligns better with TRBJ2-7, so the J call may be wrong. CDR1 is SSHAT, CDR2 FNYEAQ, per germline (reference sequence). This CDR3 is built from 15 residues. The CDR3 sequence: CASSPGGSGTYEQYF. CDR3 nucleotide sequence: TGTGCCAGCAGCCCGGGTGGTAGCGGAACATACGAGCAGTACTTC.

The chain couples TRBV13 to TRBJ1-4, with D uncertain. Trimming shortened V by 3 bases and J by 0 bases, and 8 bases separated the two germline ends. Per germline, CDR1 PRHDT and CDR2 FYEKMQ (reference sequence). The CDR3 spans 15 residues. For the CDR3, the DNA is TGTGCCAGCAGCTTTGGCCTAGCAACTAATGAAAAACTGTTTTTT. Translation gives CASSFGLATNEKLFF.